This is a list of T cell receptor beta chains from one sample in a study of CD8 T cells in Susac syndrome. TCRdb re-derived calls from the immunoSEQ multiplex PCR reads in MiXCR, one entry per CDR3 protein. The sample holds a few hundred thousand distinct CDR3 sequences; approximately 95% are singletons and the top ten take 0.082%. Sequenced input: CD4+ T cells from PBMCs. The receptor set was obtained from a human donor with multiple sclerosis. Each CDR3 is given with its conserved first and last residue. The D gene is left open where the match is weak. Part of the rows lack a size; the others show once, few, many or a class for expanded clones.

TRBJ1-1	TRBD1	TRBV29-1	.	CSVQRTGMDTEAFF	TGCAGCGTCCAACGGACAGGGATGGACACTGAAGCTTTCTTT
TRBJ1-2	.	TRBV6-5	.	CASSMAGNYGYTF	TGTGCCAGCTCAATGGCAGGAAACTATGGCTACACCTTC
TRBJ1-1	.	TRBV4-2	.	CASSRTEGESTEAFF	TGTGCCAGCAGCCGAACGGAAGGGGAGAGCACTGAAGCTTTCTTT
TRBJ2-5	TRBD1	TRBV20-1	.	CSARGHRDRGETQYF	TGCAGTGCTAGGGGCCACCGGGACAGAGGGGAGACCCAGTACTTC
TRBJ2-7	TRBD1	TRBV20-1	.	CSARSPGDRVGEQYF	TGCAGTGCTAGATCCCCAGGGGACAGGGTAGGCGAGCAGTACTTC
TRBJ2-1	TRBD2	TRBV3-1	.	CASSQDSLAGEVEQFF	TGTGCCAGCAGCCAAGATAGTCTAGCGGGCGAAGTTGAGCAGTTCTTC
TRBJ1-5	.	TRBV6-6	.	CASSSHDASNQPQHF	TGTGCCAGCAGTTCTCATGACGCTAGCAATCAGCCCCAGCATTTT
TRBJ2-3	.	TRBV20-1	.	CSATRHSSTDTQYF	TGCAGTGCCACAAGGCACAGTTCCACAGATACGCAGTATTTT
TRBJ1-6	.	TRBV2	.	CASSEGQYNSPLHF	TGTGCCAGCAGTGAAGGACAGTATAATTCACCCCTCCACTTT
TRBJ2-5	TRBD1	TRBV29-1	.	CSAGTGPSTQYF	TGCAGCGCTGGGACAGGCCCCTCCACCCAGTACTTC
TRBJ1-2	.	TRBV7-9	.	CASSSVGPLPHYGYTF	TGTGCCAGCAGCTCGGTGGGACCCCTACCCCACTATGGCTACACCTTC
TRBJ2-3	.	TRBV7-2	.	CASSRYNDDTQYF	TGTGCCAGCAGCCGATACAACGATGATACGCAGTATTTT
TRBJ1-4	.	TRBV15	.	CATSRAATNEKLFF	TGTGCCACCAGCAGAGCTGCAACTAATGAAAAACTGTTTTTT
TRBJ2-1	.	TRBV20-1	.	CSALTTEEDEQFF	TGCAGTGCTCTCACGACGGAGGAGGATGAGCAGTTCTTC
TRBJ1-1	.	TRBV15	.	CATRGTDTEAFF	TGTGCCACCAGGGGAACTGACACTGAAGCTTTCTTT
TRBJ1-5	TRBD1	TRBV5-6	.	CASSYTGGGSPRWNQPQHF	TGTGCCAGCAGCTACACAGGGGGCGGCTCCCCCCGGTGGAATCAGCCCCAGCATTTT
TRBJ2-1	.	TRBV4-2	.	CASSLQSDRSSYNEQFF	TGTGCCAGCAGCTTACAATCGGACAGAAGCTCCTACAATGAGCAGTTCTTC
TRBJ1-2	.	TRBV30	.	CAWRLLDGYGYTF	TGTGCCTGGCGTTTGTTGGACGGATATGGCTACACCTTC
TRBJ2-3	.	TRBV9	.	CASSVGPGERTDTQYF	TGTGCCAGCAGCGTAGGCCCGGGGGAGCGCACAGATACGCAGTATTTT
TRBJ2-5	.	TRBV3-1	once	CASSPRTVETQYF	TGTGCCAGCAGCCCCAGGACGGTAGAGACCCAGTACTTC
TRBJ2-3	.	TRBV7-3	.	CASSLAGALDTQYF	TGTGCCAGCAGCTTAGCGGGGGCCCTGGATACGCAGTATTTT
TRBJ1-1	TRBD1	TRBV7-9	.	CASSLTGSTSEAFF	TGTGCCAGCAGCTTGACAGGGTCTACCTCTGAAGCTTTCTTT
TRBJ1-2	.	TRBV29-1	.	CSVRQRVHGYTF	TGCAGCGTCAGACAAAGGGTCCATGGCTACACCTTC
TRBJ1-5	.	TRBV3-1	.	CASSQEVANQPQHF	TGTGCCAGCAGCCAAGAGGTGGCGAATCAGCCCCAGCATTTT
TRBJ2-3	TRBD2	TRBV11-1	.	CASRGARTATDTQYF	TGTGCCTCGCGGGGGGCCCGTACGGCCACAGATACGCAGTATTTT
TRBJ2-4	TRBD1	TRBV9	.	CASSVARQGNIQYF	TGTGCCAGCAGCGTAGCTAGACAGGGAAACATTCAGTACTTC
TRBJ2-5	.	TRBV5-1	.	CASSFVGIGETQYF	TGCGCCAGCAGCTTCGTGGGCATTGGGGAGACCCAGTACTTC
TRBJ1-2	TRBD1	TRBV6-6	.	CASSYTGEYGYTF	TGTGCCAGCAGTTATACAGGGGAATATGGCTACACCTTC
TRBJ1-6	TRBD1	TRBV13	.	CASSSGQRNSPLHF	TGTGCCAGCAGCTCGGGACAGAGGAATTCACCCCTCCACTTT
TRBJ2-1	.	TRBV7-6	.	CASSLGPSSYNEQFF	TGTGCCAGCAGCTTAGGCCCGAGCTCCTACAATGAGCAGTTCTTC